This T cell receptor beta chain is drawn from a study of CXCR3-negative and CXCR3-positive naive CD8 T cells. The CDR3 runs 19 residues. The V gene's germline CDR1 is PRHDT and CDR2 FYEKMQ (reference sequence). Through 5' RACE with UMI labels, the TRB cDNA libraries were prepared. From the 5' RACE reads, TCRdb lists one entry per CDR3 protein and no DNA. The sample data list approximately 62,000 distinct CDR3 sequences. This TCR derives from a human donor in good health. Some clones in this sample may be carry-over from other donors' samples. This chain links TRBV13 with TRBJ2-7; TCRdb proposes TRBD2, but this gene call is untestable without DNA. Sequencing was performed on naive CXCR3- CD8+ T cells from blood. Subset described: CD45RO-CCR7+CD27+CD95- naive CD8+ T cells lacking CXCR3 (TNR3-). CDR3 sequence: CASSLESGDPTGTSYEQYF.